The 30 T cell receptor beta chains presented below share a single source sample, sequenced in a study of cytomegalovirus exposure and HLA in healthy donors. Primers: 60 Vbeta forward and 13 Jbeta reverse. Profiling relied on immunoSEQ multiplex PCR, and the TCRdb table lists in-frame clones only, not all of them. The sample yields some 200,000 clones, roughly four fifths seen once. Sequencing was carried out using PBMCs. These receptors were taken from a man aged 50 to 60 in good health and CMV-seronegative.

This rearrangement joins TRBV18 to TRBJ2-1; maybe TRBD1 (5 bases). The CDR3 length is 13 residues. Germline lookup yields CDR1 KGHSH and CDR2 LQKENI. V was shortened by 3 bases and J by 11 bases, with 14 bases between the two germline ends. The chain's CDR3 is CASSPSGAAKQFF. The CDR3 nucleotides are TGTGCCAGCTCACCCTCTGGGGCCGCCAAGCAGTTCTTC.

In DNA form, the CDR3 reads TGTGCCAGCAGGCTGATGAGCCCGCGGGAAAAACTGTTTTTT. Its translation is CASRLMSPREKLFF. The chain joins TRBV27 to TRBJ1-4; no definite D call. From germline, CDR1 is MNHEY and CDR2 SMNVEV (reference sequence). The CDR3 length is 14 residues. Trimming stripped 6 bases from V and 8 bases from J, with 16 bases between.

This chain links TRBV5-1 with TRBJ1-2; TRBD1 might be the D (5 bases). The CDR3 runs 14 residues. Germline V gene sequence: CDR1 SGHRS, CDR2 YFSETQ. V lost 0 bases to trimming and J lost 8 bases, with 14 bases between them. The CDR3 here is CASSLEGSGSGYTF. Written as DNA, the CDR3 is TGCGCCAGCAGCTTGGAGGGGTCCGGGAGCGGCTACACCTTC. The whole variable domain, remainder taken from reference TRBV5-1 and TRBJ1-2, is KAGVTQTPRYLIKTRGQQVTLSCSPISGHRSVSWYQQTPGQGLQFLFEYFSETQRNKGNFPGRFSGRQFSNSRSEMNVSTLELGDSALYLCASSLEGSGSGYTFGSGTRLTVV.

The J gene is TRBJ2-3, the V gene TRBV7-3; 9 nucleotides agree with TRBD1. This CDR3 contains 16 residues. The germline CDR1 and CDR2 sequences are SGHTA and FQGTGA. The V segment lost 5 bases and the J segment 3 bases; nucleotides outside the gene matches: 9. The DNA of the CDR3 is TGTGCCAGCAGCGCTAACGGACAGGGGTCAACAGATACGCAGTATTTT. This encodes CASSANGQGSTDTQYF.

The gene calls are TRBV7-6 and TRBJ1-1, with no clear D. The CDR3 runs 14 residues. Looked up from germline, CDR1 is SGHVS and CDR2 is FNYEAQ. Trimming removed 4 bases from V and 2 bases from J, with 11 bases in between. The CDR3 DNA reads as TGTGCCAGCAGCTCAGGTTTTGAAAACACTGAAGCTTTCTTT. This sequence encodes CASSSGFENTEAFF.

This chain uses TRBV28 with TRBJ2-7; 7 bases are shared with TRBD1. Germline-derived CDR1 and CDR2 are MDHEN and SYDVKM. V lost 1 base and J lost 0; bases outside the gene matches: 9. The CDR3 has 17 amino acids. The CDR3 sequence: CASSLFTARDSSYEQYF. The CDR3 nucleotides are TGTGCCAGCAGTTTATTTACGGCCCGGGACAGCTCCTACGAGCAGTACTTC.

V gene TRBV5-6 combines with J gene TRBJ1-2, with TRBD1 as a possible D gene (6 bases). CDR3 length: 14 residues. Germline loops: CDR1 SGHDT, CDR2 YYEEEE. V was pared by 6 bases and J by 4 bases, with 16 bases between. The CDR3 here is CASTLQGRAYGYTF. CDR3 DNA sequence: TGTGCCAGCACGCTACAGGGACGGGCCTATGGCTACACCTTC.

Regarding this clone: Relative to the germline gene, one junction end is altered; a read error may explain this. This sequence joins TRBV2 and TRBJ1-2, with no clear D. Germline V CDR1 and CDR2: SNHLY, FYNNEI. This CDR3 has 10 amino acids. The CDR3 sequence: CASAQTDSIF. Here the CDR3 DNA reads TGTGCCAGCGCCCAGACCGACTCTATCTTC.

This clone has more than one count but fewer than ten. The rearrangement joins TRBV25-1 to TRBJ2-5; a possible D gene is TRBD1 (6 bases). Trimming cost V 0 bases and J 5 bases, with 16 bases left between them. The CDR3 contains 16 residues. From germline, CDR1 is MGHDK and CDR2 SYGVNS. The DNA for the CDR3 is TGTGCCAGCAGTGAATATGCGGACAGATTACGGGAGACCCAGTACTTC. It is translated as CASSEYADRLRETQYF.

This clone occurred a few times. The same CDR3 arises from other DNA sequences in this sample as well. This chain uses TRBV6-1 with TRBJ1-6; D is uncertain. CDR1 MNHNS and CDR2 SASEGT come from the germline V gene. The V end was cut by 10 bases, the J end by 3 bases, with 13 bases between. CDR3 length: 14 residues. CDR3: CAISRALYNSPLHF. The CDR3 DNA follows: TGTGCCATCTCGCGGGCCCTCTATAATTCACCCCTCCACTTT.

CDR3 bases: TGTGCCAGCAGCCGGGCGAGCGGGATAGGGGAGCAGTTCTTC. As protein: CASSRASGIGEQFF. This chain connects TRBV7-8 to TRBJ2-1; 7 positions match TRBD2. CDR1 and CDR2 from the germline V gene are SGHVS and FQNEAQ. J lost 10 bases, V lost 5 bases, and 11 bases had no gene match. The CDR3 spans 14 residues.

This chain connects TRBV9 to TRBJ2-3; 9 bases match TRBD2. Trimming at V came to 0 bases and at J to 4 bases, leaving 6 bases not matched to a gene. The CDR3 length is 16 residues. Germline V gene lookup returns CDR1 SGDLS and CDR2 YYNGEE. CDR3 residues: CASSVATSGWSDTQYF. The DNA for the CDR3 is TGTGCCAGCAGCGTAGCGACTAGCGGTTGGTCAGATACGCAGTATTTT. Full variable domain (outside the CDR3, taken from reference TRBV9 and TRBJ2-3): DSGVTQTPKHLITATGQRVTLRCSPRSGDLSVYWYQQSLDQGLQFLIQYYNGEERAKGNILERFSAQQFPDLHSELNLSSLELGDSALYFCASSVATSGWSDTQYFGPGTRLTVL.

V gene TRBV9 combines with J gene TRBJ2-7; 12 positions match TRBD2. The V and J ends lost 0 bases and 6 bases, in that order; junction bases with no gene match: 13. Per germline, CDR1 SGDLS and CDR2 YYNGEE. There are 18 residues in the CDR3. The CDR3 is CASSVGRTSGDLGSEQYF. In nucleotides, the CDR3 is TGTGCCAGCAGCGTAGGCAGGACTAGCGGGGATCTGGGCTCCGAGCAGTACTTC.

Notes on this clone: Sequence at one end of the junction differs from germline and may be a read error. This sequence joins TRBV6-6 and TRBJ1-1; D gene unclear. Germline CDR1 is MNHNY and CDR2 is SVGAGI (reference sequence). This CDR3 has 15 residues. This CDR3 reads CVSSKLGRVNTEAFF. In DNA, the CDR3 is TGTGTCAGCAGTAAACTGGGGAGGGTTAACACTGAAGCTTTCTTT.

This chain connects TRBV18 to TRBJ1-4; the match to TRBD1 covers 7 bases. The length of the CDR3 is 15 residues. The germline CDR1 and CDR2 sequences are KGHSH and LQKENI. After removal of 1 base from V and 2 bases from J, the junction contained 1 base not matched to a gene. The CDR3 nucleotides read TGTGCCAGCTCACCACTACAGGGGACTAATGAAAAACTGTTTTTT. As protein: CASSPLQGTNEKLFF.

This clone was found a few times. The chain couples TRBV7-2 to TRBJ2-7, with a tentative D call TRBD2 (7 bases). The CDR3 runs to 13 residues. V lost 10 bases and J 9 bases, leaving 22 bases between the germline ends. CDR1 is SGHTA, CDR2 FQGNSA, per germline. Here the CDR3 reads CATKKGGRGVQYF. The CDR3 DNA reads TGTGCCACCAAAAAGGGGGGACGGGGGGTGCAGTACTTC.

J is TRBJ1-3 and V is TRBV7-3; D is unclear. V was trimmed by 0 bases and J by 0 bases, leaving 6 bases between them. Germline V lookup: CDR1 SGHTA, CDR2 FQGTGA. This CDR3 comprises 15 residues. DNA of the CDR3: TGTGCCAGCAGCTTAACGGCAGGCTCTGGAAACACCATATATTTT. This gives the protein CASSLTAGSGNTIYF. Complete variable domain (other parts from reference TRBV7-3 and TRBJ1-3): GAGVSQTPSNKVTEKGKYVELRCDPISGHTALYWYRQSLGQGPEFLIYFQGTGAADDSGLPNDRFFAVRPEGSVSTLKIQRTERGDSAVYLCASSLTAGSGNTIYFGEGSWLTVV.

The chain joins TRBV25-1 to TRBJ1-1; D perhaps matches TRBD1 (5 bases). This CDR3 has 15 residues. V gave up 8 bases and J gave up 0 bases, with 16 bases separating them. CDR1 and CDR2 from the germline V gene are MGHDK and SYGVNS. The CDR3 loop reads CASPRRQGMNTEAFF. The DNA for the CDR3 is TGTGCCAGCCCCCGGCGGCAGGGTATGAACACTGAAGCTTTCTTT.

This chain links TRBV7-3 with TRBJ1-1, with TRBD1 matching 7 bases. CDR3 length: 13 residues. Germline V lookup: CDR1 SGHTA, CDR2 FQGTGA. V gave up 4 bases and J gave up 6 bases; unmatched junction bases: 5. CDR3 protein: CASSSTGAAEAFF. For the CDR3, the DNA is TGTGCCAGCAGCTCAACAGGGGCCGCTGAAGCTTTCTTT.

This clone was detected a few times. The rearrangement uses TRBV18 and TRBJ2-2, with D possibly TRBD1 on 5 matching bases. The germline CDR1 and CDR2 sequences are KGHSH and LQKENI. The germline V and J ends were trimmed by 7 bases and 0 bases, with 9 bases remaining between them. The CDR3 runs to 14 residues. CDR3 region: CASLSTANTGELFF. The CDR3 DNA reads as TGTGCCAGCTTGTCGACAGCGAACACCGGGGAGCTGTTTTTT.

V and J are TRBV5-1 and TRBJ1-2; D might be TRBD1 (6 bases). Germline CDR1 is SGHRS and CDR2 is YFSETQ. This CDR3 has 16 residues. The germline V and J ends were trimmed by 4 bases and 4 bases, with 20 bases remaining between them. In DNA, the CDR3 is TGCGCCAGCAGCCGAAGTACAGGGTACGTCAGCTATGGCTACACCTTC. Residues: CASSRSTGYVSYGYTF. Complete variable domain (other parts from reference TRBV5-1 and TRBJ1-2): KAGVTQTPRYLIKTRGQQVTLSCSPISGHRSVSWYQQTPGQGLQFLFEYFSETQRNKGNFPGRFSGRQFSNSRSEMNVSTLELGDSALYLCASSRSTGYVSYGYTFGSGTRLTVV.

The V and J genes are TRBV9 and TRBJ2-5, with 12 bases lining up with TRBD1. Unmatched junction bases numbered 10, after V lost 3 bases and J lost 4 bases. CDR1 is SGDLS, CDR2 YYNGEE, per germline. This CDR3 is built from 17 residues. DNA for the CDR3: TGTGCCAGCAGCGCCCGAGGAAGGGACAGGGGGCGAGAGACCCAGTACTTC. It specifies CASSARGRDRGRETQYF.

A remark on this clone: The sample contains more than one DNA sequence encoding this CDR3. The genes are TRBV28 and TRBJ2-2, with TRBD1 identical over 10 bases. The CDR3 length is 16 residues. The V gene's germline CDR1 is MDHEN and CDR2 SYDVKM. Losses at the gene ends were 3 bases for V and 3 bases for J; bases not matched to a gene: 4. The CDR3 sequence: CASSLGTGVYTGELFF. The CDR3 coding sequence is TGTGCCAGCAGTTTGGGGACAGGGGTTTACACCGGGGAGCTGTTTTTT.

V is TRBV6-1 and J is TRBJ1-5; D perhaps matches TRBD1 (5 bases). The V gene's germline CDR1 is MNHNS and CDR2 SASEGT. The CDR3 length is 13 residues. With 8 bases removed from V and 2 bases from J, the gap between germline ends came to 10 bases. CDR3 in DNA: TGTGCCAGCGCAGGGTCGGGCAATCAGCCCCAGCATTTT. This gives the protein CASAGSGNQPQHF.

V usage is TRBV9 and J usage is TRBJ2-3; 8 nucleotides match TRBD1. The germline gives CDR1 SGDLS, CDR2 YYNGEE. The CDR3 runs to 16 residues. The trim removed 4 bases at V and 2 bases at J, leaving 9 bases unmatched. The chain's CDR3 is CASSPRTGFPTDTQYF. CDR3 nucleotides: TGTGCCAGCAGCCCCCGGACAGGGTTCCCCACAGATACGCAGTATTTT.

This rearrangement joins TRBV6-4 to TRBJ2-1; possible D gene TRBD2, 5 bases. There are 14 residues in the CDR3. Trimming pared 8 bases from V and 4 bases from J, leaving 15 bases between. Per the germline V gene, CDR1 is MRHNA and CDR2 is SNTAGT. The CDR3 DNA is TGTGCCAGCCCACCCGGGGTCTCTTACAATGAGCAGTTCTTC. As protein: CASPPGVSYNEQFF.

V and J are TRBV30 and TRBJ2-1; perhaps TRBD2 as D (5 bases). This CDR3 has 13 amino acids. V lost 5 bases to trimming and J lost 5 bases, with 13 bases between them. Germline V gene sequence: CDR1 GTSNPN, CDR2 SVGIG (reference sequence). This CDR3 reads CAWGLRLNNEQFF. CDR3 bases: TGTGCCTGGGGACTTAGACTGAACAATGAGCAGTTCTTC.

The chain couples TRBV5-4 to TRBJ2-2; tentatively, D is TRBD2 (6 bases). V shed 4 bases and J shed 6 bases, with 16 bases lying between them. The V gene's germline CDR1 is SGHNT and CDR2 YYREEE (reference sequence). This CDR3 contains 15 residues. CDR3 loop: CASSPTSLASGELFF. DNA for the CDR3: TGTGCCAGCAGCCCCACCTCACTAGCATCCGGGGAGCTGTTTTTT.

J is TRBJ2-2 and V is TRBV28; TRBD2 aligns across 11 bases. The CDR3 contains 16 residues. Trimming at V came to 1 base and at J to 7 bases, leaving 5 bases not matched to a gene. The germline CDR1 and CDR2 sequences are MDHEN and SYDVKM. The CDR3: CASSLFSGRAHGELFF. In nucleotides, the CDR3 is TGTGCCAGCAGTTTATTTAGCGGGAGGGCCCACGGGGAGCTGTTTTTT.

The chain recombines TRBV27 with TRBJ2-7, with TRBD1 matching over 9 bases. Germline CDR1 is MNHEY and CDR2 is SMNVEV (reference sequence). V trimming: 4 bases; J trimming: 6 bases; junction bases outside the gene matches: 10. CDR3 size: 15 residues. CDR3 bases: TGTGCCAGCAGTTCTACAGGGGGCCGACCATTCGAGCAGTACTTC. This encodes CASSSTGGRPFEQYF.